These 22 T cell receptor beta chains came from one sample sequenced in a study of shared clonotypes between healthy human individuals. Sequenced by immunoSEQ multiplex PCR; TCRdb stores in-frame clones only, minus some. The sample consists of some 630,000 clones, 55% to 75% of them appearing once. Sequenced sample: memory CD4+ T cells sorted from blood. The subset here: CD45RA-negative fraction. Source of these receptors: a woman aged 30 to 39 in good health.

This clone came up once. This chain uses TRBV7-2 with TRBJ2-4; no definite D call. Trimming removed 2 bases from V and 0 bases from J, with 11 bases in between. CDR1 is SGHTA and CDR2 is FQGNSA in the germline V gene. The CDR3 length is 16 residues. CDR3 loop: CASSLFYSVAKNIQYF. For the CDR3, the DNA is TGTGCCAGCAGCTTATTCTACAGCGTAGCCAAAAACATTCAGTACTTC. Looking up the rest from reference TRBV7-2 and TRBJ2-4 gives the full variable domain: GAGVSQSPSNKVTEKGKDVELRCDPISGHTALYWYRQSLGQGLEFLIYFQGNSAPDKSGLPSDRFSAERTGGSVSTLTIQRTQQEDSAVYLCASSLFYSVAKNIQYFGAGTRLSVL.

This chain uses TRBV25-1 with TRBJ1-5; tentative D call: TRBD1 (5 bases). V shed 4 bases and J shed 2 bases, with 18 bases lying between them. CDR3 size: 17 residues. Germline values: CDR1 MGHDK, CDR2 SYGVNS. The CDR3: CASSARNGGRGNQPQHF. The DNA of the CDR3 is TGTGCCAGCAGTGCTCGAAACGGGGGGAGAGGCAATCAGCCCCAGCATTTT.

CDR3 residues: CASSVRPGLAGAGEQFF. CDR3 in DNA: TGTGCCAGCAGTGTCCGCCCCGGACTAGCGGGAGCAGGTGAGCAGTTCTTC. The J gene is TRBJ2-1, the V gene TRBV6-1; the match to TRBD2 covers 13 bases. From germline, CDR1 is MNHNS and CDR2 SASEGT. V was pared by 4 bases and J by 9 bases, with 12 bases of the junction left unmatched. The CDR3 covers 17 residues.

This clone was counted once. The same CDR3 is also encoded by other DNA sequences in this sample. This sequence joins TRBV15 and TRBJ2-5, with D possibly matching TRBD1 (6 bases). The germline V gene has CDR1 LNHNV and CDR2 YYDKDF (reference sequence). This CDR3 spans 15 amino acids. V shed 3 bases and J shed 0 bases, with 11 bases lying between them. In nucleotides, the CDR3 is TGTGCCACCAGCAGGGCTACAGGGTACCAAGAGACCCAGTACTTC. This gives the protein CATSRATGYQETQYF.

The genes are TRBV9 and TRBJ2-3, with 11 bases lining up with TRBD2. J was trimmed by 0 bases and V by 4 bases; bases with no gene match: 4. The CDR3 has 16 amino acids. The germline CDR1 and CDR2 sequences are SGDLS and YYNGEE. The CDR3 sequence: CASSSGTSGSTDTQYF. Here the CDR3 DNA reads TGTGCCAGCAGCTCAGGGACTAGCGGAAGCACAGATACGCAGTATTTT.

Written as DNA, the CDR3 is TGTGCCTGCGACCGGGACGTCCAAGAGACCCAGTACTTC. Translating gives CACDRDVQETQYF. The rearrangement joins TRBV30 to TRBJ2-5, with D possibly being TRBD1 or TRBD2 (5 bases each). V lost 6 bases and J 1 base, leaving 12 bases between the germline ends. The CDR3 runs to 13 residues. CDR1 and CDR2 from the germline V gene are GTSNPN and SVGIG (reference sequence).

The chain employs TRBV28 and TRBJ2-1, with 8 positions matching TRBD1. The CDR3 length is 12 residues. After removal of 5 bases from V and 10 bases from J, the junction contained 4 bases not matched to a gene. The V gene's germline CDR1 is MDHEN and CDR2 SYDVKM. The CDR3 bases are TGTGCCAGCAGTCCCCGACAGGGGGAGCAGTTCTTC. It yields the protein CASSPRQGEQFF.

V usage is TRBV5-4 and J usage is TRBJ1-1; 7 bases align to TRBD1. J was trimmed by 8 bases and V by 3 bases; bases with no gene match: 10. This CDR3 region has 14 residues. CDR1 SGHNT and CDR2 YYREEE come from the germline V gene (reference sequence). CDR3 residues: CASSSPGTEIEAFF. In DNA, the CDR3 is TGTGCCAGCAGCTCACCAGGGACAGAAATCGAAGCTTTCTTT.

The gene calls are TRBV18 and TRBJ2-7; a possible D gene is TRBD1 (6 bases). The V end lost 6 bases, the J end lost 2 bases, and 14 bases lay between the germline ends. Germline-derived CDR1 and CDR2 are KGHSH and LQKENI. The CDR3 is made up of 14 amino acids. As DNA, the CDR3 is TGTGCCAGCTCTAACTCAGGGGACCCCTACGAGCAGTACTTC. Its translation: CASSNSGDPYEQYF.

Regarding this clone: This sample includes further DNA sequences coding for the same CDR3. The gene calls are TRBV27 and TRBJ2-3, with TRBD2 identical over 13 bases. Germline lookup yields CDR1 MNHEY and CDR2 SMNVEV (reference sequence). The CDR3 contains 15 residues. V lost 5 bases and J lost 5; bases outside the gene matches: 4. The CDR3, as DNA: TGTGCCAGCAGTCCCGGACTAGCGGGAGTAGATACGCAGTATTTT. Translating gives CASSPGLAGVDTQYF.

J is TRBJ1-5 and V is TRBV6-6; D not certain. V shed 5 bases and J shed 3 bases, with 11 bases lying between them. Per the germline V gene, CDR1 is MNHNY and CDR2 is SVGAGI (reference sequence). The CDR3 length is 14 residues. DNA of the CDR3: TGTGCCAGCAGTCTTAAACCGAACAATCAGCCCCAGCATTTT. This translates into CASSLKPNNQPQHF.

The CDR3 is CASSLSTGGNTGELFF. The CDR3, as DNA: TGTGCCAGCAGTTTATCCACAGGGGGTAACACCGGGGAGCTGTTTTTT. The chain uses TRBV27 and TRBJ2-2, with 8 bases that match TRBD1. V gave up 0 bases and J gave up 2 bases; unmatched junction bases: 2. CDR3 size: 16 residues. In germline, CDR1 is MNHEY, CDR2 SMNVEV (reference sequence).

The V and J genes are TRBV11-3 and TRBJ2-7; no definite D call. From germline, CDR1 is SGHNT and CDR2 YENEEA. The germline V and J ends were trimmed by 4 bases and 4 bases, with 17 bases remaining between them. This CDR3 has 15 residues. The CDR3 DNA follows: TGTGCCAGCAGCTCCGGCAATGAGCCACCTTACGAGCAGTACTTC. Translating it yields CASSSGNEPPYEQYF.

The chain joins TRBV11-2 to TRBJ2-7, with D maybe TRBD1 (5 bases). V gave up 0 bases and J gave up 3 bases, with 9 bases separating them. The germline V gene has CDR1 SGHAT and CDR2 FQNNGV. There are 14 residues in the CDR3. CDR3 loop: CASSLEGRDYEQYF. In DNA, the CDR3 is TGTGCCAGCAGCTTAGAGGGCAGGGACTACGAGCAGTACTTC.

This clone was counted once. The V call is TRBV11-1, the J call TRBJ1-2, with D maybe TRBD1 (5 bases). V was cut by 5 bases and J by 7 bases, with 14 bases left in between. The germline V gene encodes CDR1 SGHAT and CDR2 FQDESV (reference sequence). This CDR3 contains 13 residues. CDR3 in DNA: TGTGCCAGCAGCGCCGTTGCGGGGCTTGGCTACACCTTC. Amino acids: CASSAVAGLGYTF.

The rearrangement joins TRBV28 to TRBJ2-7; a weak D match, TRBD1 (6 bases). V dropped 5 bases and J dropped 3 bases, with 23 bases sitting between them. Germline lookup yields CDR1 MDHEN and CDR2 SYDVKM. This CDR3 region has 17 residues. CDR3 protein: CASSTGTAGKGDYEQYF. In DNA form, the CDR3 reads TGTGCCAGCAGTACCGGGACGGCTGGTAAGGGGGACTACGAGCAGTACTTC.

V and J are TRBV27 and TRBJ2-1; 9 nucleotides match TRBD2. This CDR3 region has 14 residues. Germline lookup yields CDR1 MNHEY and CDR2 SMNVEV (reference sequence). The trim removed 7 bases at V and 9 bases at J, leaving 10 bases unmatched. The CDR3 sequence: CASIYSSGAGEQFF. CDR3 coding DNA: TGTGCCAGCATTTACTCTAGCGGGGCCGGTGAGCAGTTCTTC.

This chain uses TRBV4-1 with TRBJ2-2; D unresolved. Trimming pared 4 bases from V and 4 bases from J, leaving 10 bases between. Germline CDR1 and CDR2: MGHRA and YSYEKL. This CDR3 comprises 14 residues. CDR3 residues: CASSPGSVTGELFF. DNA of the CDR3: TGCGCCAGCAGCCCGGGTTCGGTCACCGGGGAGCTGTTTTTT.

J is TRBJ1-2 and V is TRBV28; 7 bases are a match to TRBD1. V trimming: 6 bases; J trimming: 3 bases; junction bases outside the gene matches: 4. Germline V gives CDR1 MDHEN, CDR2 SYDVKM. The CDR3 runs to 13 residues. The CDR3 reads CASRTGSYYGYTF. CDR3 DNA sequence: TGTGCCAGCAGGACAGGGTCCTACTATGGCTACACCTTC.

This chain joins TRBV9 and TRBJ2-3, with D uncertain. This CDR3 comprises 13 residues. Trimming took off 1 base at V and 1 base at J, with 4 bases between the two ends. Germline-derived CDR1 and CDR2 are SGDLS and YYNGEE. The CDR3 DNA reads as TGTGCCAGCAGCGTACGGGGCACAGATACGCAGTATTTT. It specifies CASSVRGTDTQYF.

J is TRBJ1-5 and V is TRBV7-9, with no clear D. CDR1 and CDR2 (germline): SEHNR, FQNEAQ (reference sequence). The V and J ends lost 5 bases and 3 bases respectively, with 14 bases between them. The CDR3 is 15 residues long. Written as DNA, the CDR3 is TGTGCCAGCAGCCTCGACCGGCGGAACAATCAGCCCCAGCATTTT. Amino acids: CASSLDRRNNQPQHF.

This chain links TRBV7-2 with TRBJ2-2; 7 nucleotides agree with TRBD1. Germline CDR1 SGHTA, CDR2 FQGNSA. This CDR3 is built from 15 residues. V was clipped by 1 base and J by 5 bases; unmatched bases: 4. In DNA, the CDR3 is TGTGCCAGCAGCTTAGTGGGACAGCGGACCGGGGAGCTGTTTTTT. Amino acid sequence: CASSLVGQRTGELFF.